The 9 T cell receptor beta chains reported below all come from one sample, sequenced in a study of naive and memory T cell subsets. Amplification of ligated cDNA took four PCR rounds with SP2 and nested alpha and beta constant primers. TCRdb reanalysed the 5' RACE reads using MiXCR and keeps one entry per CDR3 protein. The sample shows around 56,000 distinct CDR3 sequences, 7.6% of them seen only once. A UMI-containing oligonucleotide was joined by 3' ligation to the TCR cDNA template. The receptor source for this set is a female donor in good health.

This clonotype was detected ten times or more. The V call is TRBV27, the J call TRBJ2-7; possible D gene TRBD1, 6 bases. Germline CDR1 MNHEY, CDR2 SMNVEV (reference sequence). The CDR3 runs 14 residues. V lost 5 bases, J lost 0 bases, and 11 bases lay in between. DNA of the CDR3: TGTGCCAGCAGTCCAGGACAGAGCTCCTACGAGCAGTACTTC. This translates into CASSPGQSSYEQYF.

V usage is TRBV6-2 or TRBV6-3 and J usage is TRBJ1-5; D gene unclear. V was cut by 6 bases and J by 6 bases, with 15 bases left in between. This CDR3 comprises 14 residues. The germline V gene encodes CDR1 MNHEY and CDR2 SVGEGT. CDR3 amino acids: CASSLGGCGQPQHF. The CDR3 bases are TGTGCCAGCAGCTTGGGAGGTTGCGGTCAGCCCCAGCATTTT.

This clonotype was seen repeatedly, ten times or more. The DNA of the CDR3 is TGCAGCGTTGACACAGGACCTATGAATGAGCAGTTCTTC. The encoded protein is CSVDTGPMNEQFF. The gene calls are TRBV29-1 and TRBJ2-1; D perhaps matches TRBD1 (5 bases). Germline V gene lookup returns CDR1 SQVTM and CDR2 ANQGSEA. V lost 3 bases, J lost 7 bases, and 13 bases lay in between. The CDR3 consists of 13 residues.

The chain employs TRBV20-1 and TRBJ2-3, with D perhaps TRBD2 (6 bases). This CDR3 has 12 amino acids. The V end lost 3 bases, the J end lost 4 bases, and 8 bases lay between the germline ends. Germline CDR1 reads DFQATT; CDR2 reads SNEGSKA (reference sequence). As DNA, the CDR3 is TGCAGTGCTAGGACTAGGGCAGATACGCAGTATTTT. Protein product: CSARTRADTQYF.

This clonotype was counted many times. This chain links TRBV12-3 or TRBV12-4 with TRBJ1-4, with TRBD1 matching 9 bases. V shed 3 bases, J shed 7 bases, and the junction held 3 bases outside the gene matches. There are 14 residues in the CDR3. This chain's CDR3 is CASSLDRGSEKLFF. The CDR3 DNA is TGTGCCAGCAGTTTGGACAGGGGAAGTGAAAAACTGTTTTTT.

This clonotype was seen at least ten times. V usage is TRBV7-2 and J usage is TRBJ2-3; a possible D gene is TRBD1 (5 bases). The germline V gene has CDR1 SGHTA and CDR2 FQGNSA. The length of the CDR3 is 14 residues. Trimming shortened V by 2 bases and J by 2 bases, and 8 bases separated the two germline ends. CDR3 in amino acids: CASSLRQSTDTQYF. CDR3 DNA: TGTGCCAGCAGCTTAAGACAGTCCACAGATACGCAGTATTTT.

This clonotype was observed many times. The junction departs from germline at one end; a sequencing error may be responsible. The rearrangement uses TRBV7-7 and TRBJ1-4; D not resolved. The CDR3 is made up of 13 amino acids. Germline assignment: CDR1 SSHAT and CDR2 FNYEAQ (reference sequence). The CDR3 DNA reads TGTGCTAGCAGCAAAGCAGCAGACGAAAAACTGTTTTTT. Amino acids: CASSKAADEKLFF.

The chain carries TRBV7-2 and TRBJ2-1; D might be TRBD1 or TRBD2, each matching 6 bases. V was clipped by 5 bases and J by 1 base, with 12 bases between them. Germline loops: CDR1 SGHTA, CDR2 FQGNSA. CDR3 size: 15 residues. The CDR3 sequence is CASSRRGGSYNEQFF. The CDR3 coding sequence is TGTGCCAGCAGCCGGCGAGGGGGGTCCTACAATGAGCAGTTCTTC.

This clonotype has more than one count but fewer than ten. The CDR3 protein is CASSQARGRYEQYF. Written as DNA, the CDR3 is TGTGCCAGCAGTCAAGCCAGAGGACGCTACGAGCAGTACTTC. V and J are TRBV12-3 or TRBV12-4 and TRBJ2-7; no reliable D call. Trimming removed 5 bases at V and 3 bases at J, with 14 bases between. This CDR3 comprises 14 residues.